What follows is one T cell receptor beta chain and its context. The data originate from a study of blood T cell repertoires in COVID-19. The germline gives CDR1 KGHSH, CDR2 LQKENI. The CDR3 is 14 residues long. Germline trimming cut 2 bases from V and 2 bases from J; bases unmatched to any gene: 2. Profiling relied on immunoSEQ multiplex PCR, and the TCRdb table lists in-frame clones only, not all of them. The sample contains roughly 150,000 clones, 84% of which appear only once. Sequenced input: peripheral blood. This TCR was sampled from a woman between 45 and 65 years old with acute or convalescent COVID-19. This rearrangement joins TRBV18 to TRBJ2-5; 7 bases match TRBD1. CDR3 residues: CASSPGTVQETQYF. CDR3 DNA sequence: TGTGCCAGCTCACCAGGGACAGTTCAAGAGACCCAGTACTTC.